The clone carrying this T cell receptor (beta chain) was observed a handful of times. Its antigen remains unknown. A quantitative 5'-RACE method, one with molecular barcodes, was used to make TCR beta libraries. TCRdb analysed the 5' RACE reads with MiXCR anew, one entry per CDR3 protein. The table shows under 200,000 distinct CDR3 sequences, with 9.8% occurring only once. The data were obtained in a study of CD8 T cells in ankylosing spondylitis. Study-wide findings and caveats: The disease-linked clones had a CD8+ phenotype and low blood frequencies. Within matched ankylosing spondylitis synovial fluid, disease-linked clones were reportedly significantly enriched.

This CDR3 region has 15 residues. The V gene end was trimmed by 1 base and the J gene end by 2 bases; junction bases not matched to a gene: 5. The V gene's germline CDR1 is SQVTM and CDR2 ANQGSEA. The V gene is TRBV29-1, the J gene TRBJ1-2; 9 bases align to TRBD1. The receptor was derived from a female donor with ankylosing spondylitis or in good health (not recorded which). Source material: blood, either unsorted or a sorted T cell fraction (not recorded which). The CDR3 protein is CSVEGGQGGNYGYTF. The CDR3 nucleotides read TGCAGCGTTGAAGGGGGACAGGGAGGCAACTATGGCTACACCTTC.